These T cell receptor beta chains were read from a single sample in a study of CD8+CD57+ T cells in acquired aplastic anemia. One entry per CDR3 protein results from TCRdb running MiXCR on the reads. The data show 55,000 to 60,000 distinct CDR3 sequences, roughly three fifths seen once. Sequences were obtained from sorted CD4+, CD8+, or CD8+CD57+ T cells (not recorded which) from PBMCs. These receptors were obtained from a human donor with aplastic anemia. Both conserved end residues are part of each CDR3. A D gene is named only where the DNA matches it firmly. Clone size is not always given. Where it is, it says once, few, many or a class for expanded clones.

TRBJ1-5,TRBV5-1,once,-,CASSLQIDQPQHF,TGCGCCAGCAGCCTACAGATAGACCAGCCCCAGCATTTT
TRBJ1-4,TRBV5-6,many,-,CASSQDGCYEKLFF,TGTGCCAGCAGCCAGGACGGGTGTTATGAAAAACTGTTTTTT
TRBJ2-7,TRBV19,-,-,CASVVGQGSSYEQYF,TGTGCCAGTGTGGTCGGCCAGGGGAGCTCCTACGAGCAGTACTTC
TRBJ2-7,TRBV11-2,-,TRBD1,CASRTGNEQYF,TGTGCCAGCAGGACAGGGAACGAGCAGTACTTC
TRBJ1-1,TRBV7-9,-,-,CATTREGNTEAFF,TGTGCCACGACTAGGGAGGGGAACACTGAAGCTTTCTTT
TRBJ2-3,TRBV11-2,-,TRBD2,CASSSRLAGGSDTQYF,TGTGCCAGCAGCTCTAGACTAGCGGGGGGGTCAGATACGCAGTATTTT
TRBJ2-7,TRBV6-1,-,TRBD1,CASSRPGQAMNPYF,TGTGCCAGCAGCCGCCCGGGACAGGCGATGAATCCGTACTTC
TRBJ2-5,TRBV29-1,once,-,CSVGRETQYF,TGCAGCGTTGGGAGGGAGACCCAGTACTTC
TRBJ2-3,TRBV4-3,many,-,CASSQTSTDTQYF,TGCGCCAGCAGCCAAACTAGCACAGATACGCAGTATTTT
TRBJ2-7,TRBV7-2,-,TRBD2,CASSLRGGAYEQYF,TGTGCCAGCAGCTTACGCGGGGGGGCCTACGAGCAGTACTTC
TRBJ1-1,TRBV15,-,-,CATSRVPNTEAFF,TGTGCCACCAGCAGAGTGCCCAACACTGAAGCTTTCTTT
TRBJ1-1,TRBV12-3/TRBV12-4,many,-,CASRSRGSYTEAFF,TGTGCCAGCAGGAGTCGAGGTTCTTACACTGAAGCTTTCTTT
TRBJ2-7,TRBV2,-,TRBD1,CASSERDRQYF,TGTGCCAGCAGTGAACGGGACAGGCAGTACTTC
TRBJ1-2,TRBV7-2,-,-,CAGSLTGPGGYTF,TGTGCCGGCAGCCTTACAGGGCCTGGTGGCTACACCTTC
TRBJ1-6,TRBV19,once,-,CASSNGGGSPLHF,TGTGCCAGTAGTAACGGGGGCGGGTCACCCCTCCACTTT
TRBJ1-2,TRBV19,-,-,CASSISAEGRGYTF,TGTGCCAGTAGTATCTCGGCCGAAGGCCGGGGCTACACCTTC
TRBJ1-1,TRBV25-1,many,-,CASSEYIRAFF,TGTGCCAGCAGTGAATATATTCGAGCTTTCTTT
TRBJ1-6,TRBV10-3,-,TRBD1,CASTRGAGIHNSPLHF,TGTGCCAGCACCAGGGGGGCGGGGATCCATAATTCACCCCTCCACTTT
TRBJ2-7,TRBV20-1,once,-,CSARDQAGLLYEQYF,TGCAGTGCTAGAGATCAGGCGGGGTTACTCTACGAGCAGTACTTC
TRBJ2-5,TRBV5-1,few,-,CASSLGQETQYF,TGCGCCAGCAGCTTGGGCCAAGAGACCCAGTACTTC
TRBJ2-3,TRBV25-1,once,TRBD2,CASSETGGTITDTQYF,TGTGCCAGCAGTGAAACTGGGGGGACTATCACAGATACGCAGTATTTT
TRBJ1-2,TRBV19,-,-,CASKQGPNYGYTF,TGTGCCTCAAAACAGGGCCCTAACTATGGCTACACCTTC
TRBJ1-4,TRBV24-1,medium-sized,-,CATSDGDGKLFF,TGTGCCACCAGTGATGGGGACGGAAAACTGTTTTTT
TRBJ2-2,TRBV6-4,-,TRBD1,CASSDCRDRVYRGAVF,TGTGCCAGCAGTGATTGCCGGGACAGAGTATACCGGGGAGCTGTTTTT
TRBJ2-7,TRBV15,-,TRBD1,CATSRDAGQGLYEQYF,TGTGCCACCAGCAGAGATGCGGGACAGGGCCTCTACGAGCAGTACTTC
TRBJ1-6,TRBV11-2,many,-,CASSLGRGGIASYNSPLHF,TGTGCCAGCAGCTTAGGCAGGGGAGGTATTGCCTCCTATAATTCACCCCTCCACTTT
TRBJ2-7,TRBV28,many,-,CASSLGPSGYEQYF,TGTGCCAGCAGTTTGGGACCCTCGGGCTACGAGCAGTACTTC
TRBJ2-7,TRBV4-1,many,-,CASSQTRVRDEQYF,TGCGCCAGCAGCCAAACGCGGGTAAGGGACGAGCAGTACTTC
TRBJ2-3,TRBV6-1,few,TRBD2,CASSGRGGRDTQYF,TGTGCCAGCAGTGGCCGGGGGGGCCGGGATACGCAGTATTTT
TRBJ1-2,TRBV2,many,TRBD1,CATGEVEGAYNYGYTF,TGTGCCACCGGGGAGGTTGAGGGGGCTTATAACTATGGCTACACCTTC
TRBJ1-3,TRBV10-3,-,TRBD1,CAVSELGTEFSGNTIYF,TGTGCCGTCAGTGAGTTGGGGACAGAGTTTTCCGGAAACACCATATATTTT
TRBJ2-7,TRBV29-1,-,TRBD1,CSVRTGGHEQYF,TGCAGCGTTAGGACAGGGGGCCACGAGCAGTACTTC
TRBJ2-5,TRBV12-3/TRBV12-4,once,-,CASSLAPGGETQYF,TGTGCCAGCAGTTTAGCGCCCGGCGGGGAGACCCAGTACTTC
TRBJ1-3,TRBV16,-,-,CASSQYGGAGNTIYF,TGTGCCAGCAGCCAATATGGGGGAGCTGGAAACACCATATATTTT
TRBJ2-5,TRBV7-6,-,TRBD2,CASSPGGGGRETQYF,TGTGCCAGCAGCCCCGGCGGGGGGGGGCGAGAGACCCAGTACTTC
TRBJ1-1,TRBV19,-,-,CASRNEGGADTEAFF,TGTGCCAGTAGAAACGAGGGGGGGGCGGACACTGAAGCTTTCTTT
TRBJ2-7,TRBV13,-,-,CASSTFRNSSYEQYF,TGTGCCAGCAGTACATTCAGAAACTCCTCCTACGAGCAGTACTTC
TRBJ1-1,TRBV29-1,-,-,CSVFDGSASF,TGCAGCGTTTTTGACGGGTCGGCTTCCTTT
TRBJ2-7,TRBV19,-,TRBD1,CASRQGEGPYEQYF,TGTGCCAGCCGACAGGGGGAGGGGCCCTACGAGCAGTACTTC
TRBJ2-5,TRBV24-1,-,-,CATSRGKETQYF,TGTGCCACCAGTAGAGGGAAAGAGACCCAGTACTTC
TRBJ1-5,TRBV19,-,-,CASKKGYYQPQHF,TGTGCCAGTAAGAAGGGCTACTATCAGCCCCAGCATTTT
TRBJ1-3,TRBV10-2,medium-sized,-,CASKGTGTGNTIYF,TGCGCCAGCAAGGGGACGGGAACTGGAAACACCATATATTTT
TRBJ2-1,TRBV15,-,-,CATSHWVFYNEQFF,TGTGCCACCAGCCACTGGGTGTTCTACAATGAGCAGTTCTTC
TRBJ2-5,TRBV2,many,TRBD2,CASSTGGAGETQYF,TGTGCCAGCAGTACCGGGGGGGCTGGGGAGACCCAGTACTTC
TRBJ1-2,TRBV27,many,-,CASSLGSGRRGYTF,TGTGCCAGCAGTTTAGGATCAGGGAGGAGAGGCTACACCTTC
TRBJ1-3,TRBV5-6,-,-,CASSLVGSGNTIYF,TGTGCCAGCAGCTTGGTAGGGTCTGGAAACACCATATATTTT
TRBJ2-7,TRBV28,-,-,CASSSSPLSSYEQYF,TGTGCCAGCAGTTCCTCCCCACTGAGCTCCTACGAGCAGTACTTC
TRBJ1-3,TRBV4-1,many,-,CASSATTVRNTIYF,TGCGCCAGCAGCGCGACGACCGTAAGAAACACCATATATTTT
TRBJ2-1,TRBV5-4,many,TRBD2,CASSFELSGDSYNEQFF,TGTGCCAGCAGCTTTGAGCTGAGCGGGGACTCCTACAATGAGCAGTTCTTC
TRBJ2-1,TRBV24-1,-,-,CATSEGLREQFF,TGTGCCACCAGTGAAGGACTCCGCGAGCAGTTCTTC
TRBJ1-3,TRBV9,once,-,CASSVEDPDRVISGNTIYF,TGTGCCAGCAGCGTAGAGGATCCTGACAGAGTCATCTCTGGAAACACCATATATTTT
TRBJ2-3,TRBV28,many,TRBD2,CASSPLAGNTDTQYF,TGTGCCAGCAGTCCCTTAGCGGGGAACACAGATACGCAGTATTTT
TRBJ2-1,TRBV7-9,many,-,CASSPLGTYNEQFF,TGTGCCAGCAGCCCCCTGGGCACCTACAATGAGCAGTTCTTC
TRBJ2-1,TRBV7-3,many,TRBD2,CASSLTLGLAVNNEQFF,TGTGCCAGCAGCTTAACCCTGGGACTAGCGGTAAACAATGAGCAGTTCTTC
TRBJ1-1,TRBV13,many,TRBD1,CASSDRGLNTEAFF,TGTGCCAGCAGTGACAGGGGTTTGAACACTGAAGCTTTCTTT
TRBJ1-2,TRBV5-1,-,-,CATSDWGLNYGYTF,TGCGCCACCAGTGATTGGGGGCTGAACTATGGCTACACCTTC
TRBJ1-5,TRBV9,many,-,CASSVGNQPQHF,TGTGCCAGCAGCGTAGGCAATCAGCCCCAGCATTTT
TRBJ2-1,TRBV29-1,once,TRBD1,CSVGSTAGGYEQFF,TGCAGCGTTGGCTCGACCGCAGGGGGCTATGAGCAGTTCTTC
TRBJ2-7,TRBV20-1,-,-,CSARPHIADLYDEQYF,TGCAGTGCTAGGCCCCATATAGCGGACCTCTACGACGAGCAGTACTTC
TRBJ2-7,TRBV12-3/TRBV12-4,many,-,CASSLGGGPSYEQYF,TGTGCCAGCAGTTTAGGTGGGGGGCCATCCTACGAGCAGTACTTC